This entry is about one T cell receptor beta chain. Its antigen is as yet unknown. This sample is drawn from a study of long-term antiretroviral therapy in people with HIV. The authors ran the immunoSEQ assay, v3.0, at survey level. Generated by immunoSEQ multiplex PCR, the TCRdb table keeps only in-frame clones and is missing some. The sample holds about 17,000 clones, about 81% seen once. The length of the CDR3 is 12 residues. Germline CDR1 and CDR2: GTSNPN and SVGIG (reference sequence). The germline V and J ends were trimmed by 2 bases and 1 base, with 6 bases remaining between them. Study-wide points: Subsequent to ART, diversity was augmented yet persisted below that of transplant donor controls.

The sequence derives from a middle-aged man with HIV. The V gene is TRBV30, the J gene TRBJ2-7; D is uncertain. The specimen was unsorted PBMCs, collected 0.3 years before starting antiretroviral therapy. Here the CDR3 DNA reads TGTGCCTGGAGTTTCGGGTCCTACGAGCAGTACTTC. Protein: CAWSFGSYEQYF.